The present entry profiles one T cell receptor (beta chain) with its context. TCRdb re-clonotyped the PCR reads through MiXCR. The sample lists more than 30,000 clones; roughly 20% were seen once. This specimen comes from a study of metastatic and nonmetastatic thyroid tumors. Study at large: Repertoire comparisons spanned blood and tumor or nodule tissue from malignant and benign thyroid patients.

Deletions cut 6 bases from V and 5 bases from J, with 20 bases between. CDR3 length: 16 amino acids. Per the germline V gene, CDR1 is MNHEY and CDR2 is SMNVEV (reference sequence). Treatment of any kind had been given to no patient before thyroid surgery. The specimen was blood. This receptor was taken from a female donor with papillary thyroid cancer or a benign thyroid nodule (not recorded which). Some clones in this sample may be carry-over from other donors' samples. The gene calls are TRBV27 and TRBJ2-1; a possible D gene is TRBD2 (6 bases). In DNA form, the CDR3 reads TGTGCCAGCAGGCGAGCGGGCACGTCGGGGGACAATGAGCAGTTCTTC. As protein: CASRRAGTSGDNEQFF.